This T cell receptor (beta chain) was retrieved from a study of blood T cells in healthy people across ages. Study findings and constraints: There were more naive CD4+ cells and higher diversity in long-lived donors than in aged donors. The recorded TCR beta diversity per million T cells decreased in a roughly linear manner with age.

It was with a sample-barcoded 5' primer and a J-beta primer mix that a second PCR of about 6 to 11 cycles was run. All cDNA molecules were each tagged by a template-switch adaptor with 12 random nucleotides. A single record per CDR3 protein comes from TCRdb applying MiXCR to the 5' RACE reads. The sample carries some 710,000 distinct CDR3 sequences, about a fifth recorded once. This clonotype came up a few times. Its target is unknown. The sequence was obtained from a man between 65 and 79 years old in good health. Sequencing input: blood.

CDR3 region: CASSLGYGTRTYEQYV. The CDR3 coding sequence is TGTGCCAGCAGCTTAGGATACGGGACAAGGACCTACGAGCAGTACGTC. The chain uses TRBV11-2 and TRBJ2-5, with D tentatively TRBD1 (6 bases). The J call could be wrong; TRBJ2-7 is a better fit for the DNA end. The CDR3 covers 16 residues. The germline CDR1 and CDR2 sequences are SGHAT and FQNNGV.